This TCR beta chain was recovered during a study of blood T cell repertoires in COVID-19. In the study overall: Whether acute or convalescent, the COVID-19 samples came from the United States, Italy and Spain.

Original processing notes: Amplified reference gene primers provided the basis for estimating nucleated cell counts. Method: immunoSEQ multiplex PCR; TCRdb's copy keeps in-frame clones and lacks some. V, J and clone size are those of that table, while D and trimming were read from the DNA. The sample contains under 250,000 clones, 90% to 95% of which appear only once. This clone was detected only a few times. Enrolled during active infection, Seattle patients were then followed longitudinally. The germline V gene encodes CDR1 SGHAT and CDR2 FQNNGV. The length of the CDR3 is 18 residues. J gave up 4 bases and V 6 bases, and 12 bases lay outside the gene matches.

The receptor was isolated from a man in his sixties with COVID-19, enrolled during active disease. The rearrangement uses TRBV11-2 and TRBJ2-1; 13 bases align to TRBD2. Material: peripheral blood. CDR3: CASRSLRTSGRRYNEQFF. CDR3 DNA sequence: TGTGCCAGCAGATCGTTGAGGACTAGCGGGAGAAGATACAATGAGCAGTTCTTC.